The 27 T cell receptor beta chains below were found in one sample sequenced in a study of cytomegalovirus exposure and HLA in healthy donors. Researchers ran the PCR with 60 Vbeta and 13 Jbeta primers. The table came from immunoSEQ multiplex PCR; TCRdb's copy has only in-frame clones and leaves some out. The data contain roughly 140,000 clones, over 70% of them singletons. Sequencing was performed on PBMCs. These receptors all come from a man between 35 and 55 years old in good health and CMV-seropositive.

In its sample, this clone was seen a few times. The chain couples TRBV12-5 to TRBJ1-5, with 8 bases lining up with TRBD1. Germline CDR1 reads LGHNT; CDR2 reads FRNRAP. The trim removed 6 bases at V and 11 bases at J, leaving 12 bases unmatched. The length of the CDR3 is 14 residues. In DNA form, the CDR3 reads TGTGCTAGTGGCAATGACAGGGGTCCCCCATCCCAGCATTTT. Its translation is CASGNDRGPPSQHF. Supplemented by reference TRBV12-5 and TRBJ1-5, the full variable domain reads DARVTQTPRHKVTEMGQEVTMRCQPILGHNTVFWYRQTMMQGLELLAYFRNRAPLDDSGMPKDRFSAEMPDATLATLKIQPSEPRDSAVYFCASGNDRGPPSQHFGDGTRLSIL.

The chain combines TRBV15 with TRBJ2-1, with 7 bases that match TRBD1. This CDR3 has 15 residues. Germline lookup yields CDR1 LNHNV and CDR2 YYDKDF (reference sequence). V was clipped by 6 bases and J by 0 bases; unmatched bases: 5. The CDR3 here is CATREGQSSYNEQFF. In DNA, the CDR3 is TGTGCCACCAGAGAGGGACAGTCCTCCTACAATGAGCAGTTCTTC. Full variable domain (missing parts from reference TRBV15 and TRBJ2-1): DAMVIQNPRYQVTQFGKPVTLSCSQTLNHNVMYWYQQKSSQAPKLLFHYYDKDFNNEADTPDNFQSRRPNTSFCFLDIRSPGLGDTAMYLCATREGQSSYNEQFFGPGTRLTVL.

This clone was counted a single time. This chain uses TRBV11-3 with TRBJ2-7; D remains unclear. Germline CDR1 SGHNT, CDR2 YENEEA. The V and J ends lost 3 bases and 3 bases respectively, with 6 bases between them. The CDR3 extends over 12 amino acids. The CDR3 sequence: CASSFSNYEQYF. CDR3 in DNA: TGTGCCAGCAGCTTTTCTAACTACGAGCAGTACTTC.

This chain joins TRBV7-6 and TRBJ2-7, with D hard to call. The germline V gene has CDR1 SGHVS and CDR2 FNYEAQ. Trimming cost V 5 bases and J 6 bases, with 11 bases left between them. The length of the CDR3 is 12 residues. The CDR3 is CASSPPGSEQYF. In nucleotides, the CDR3 is TGTGCCAGCAGCCCCCCCGGGTCCGAGCAGTACTTC.

The J gene is TRBJ2-7, the V gene TRBV7-9; 13 nucleotides match TRBD2. J was trimmed by 5 bases and V by 6 bases; bases with no gene match: 13. Per germline, CDR1 SEHNR and CDR2 FQNEAQ (reference sequence). The CDR3 has 17 amino acids. CDR3 DNA sequence: TGTGCCAGCAGTCAAAAGGGACTAGCGGGAAAAAGGGACGAGCAGTACTTC. It specifies CASSQKGLAGKRDEQYF.

The rearrangement joins TRBV6-5 to TRBJ2-5; 8 positions agree with TRBD2. V was clipped by 2 bases and J by 2 bases; unmatched bases: 7. The CDR3 sequence is 16 residues long. Germline V CDR1 and CDR2: MNHEY, SVGAGI. The CDR3 DNA is TGTGCCAGCAGTTACGGGCTAGCGGGTGTACAAGAGACCCAGTACTTC. Its translation is CASSYGLAGVQETQYF.

The V gene is TRBV7-9, the J gene TRBJ1-1, with D tentatively TRBD1 (5 bases). The germline V and J ends were trimmed by 5 bases and 4 bases, with 14 bases remaining between them. The CDR3 is made up of 14 amino acids. CDR1 SEHNR and CDR2 FQNEAQ come from the germline V gene (reference sequence). CDR3 coding DNA: TGTGCCAGCAGCCCCCCCGGGGGAATCACTGAAGCTTTCTTT. It translates to CASSPPGGITEAFF.

The chain carries TRBV18 and TRBJ1-1, with D unresolved. V gave up 5 bases and J gave up 1 base, with 14 bases separating them. Germline CDR1 KGHSH, CDR2 LQKENI. The CDR3 runs to 15 residues. In DNA, the CDR3 is TGTGCCAGCTCATCAAGCACGGACTGGAACACTGAAGCTTTCTTT. Translation gives CASSSSTDWNTEAFF.

The chain carries TRBV2 and TRBJ1-1; D perhaps matches TRBD1 (6 bases). The CDR3 runs 14 residues. V lost 2 bases, J lost 1 base, and 8 bases lay in between. The germline V gene has CDR1 SNHLY and CDR2 FYNNEI. The CDR3 here is CASSEQGRNTEAFF. In DNA, the CDR3 is TGTGCCAGCAGTGAACAGGGGAGGAACACTGAAGCTTTCTTT.

The chain has TRBV5-1 and TRBJ2-7, with D possibly being TRBD2 (5 bases). V lost 2 bases and J lost 3, with 15 bases in between. Germline V CDR1 and CDR2: SGHRS, YFSETQ. This CDR3 contains 15 residues. The CDR3 DNA is TGCGCCAGCAGCTTTGGACGAGGGATCCTCTACGAGCAGTACTTC. Translated: CASSFGRGILYEQYF.

The genes are TRBV7-9 and TRBJ2-7; 9 bases line up with TRBD1. Germline V gene lookup returns CDR1 SEHNR and CDR2 FQNEAQ (reference sequence). With 6 bases clipped from V and 4 bases from J, the junction kept 7 bases outside the gene matches. The CDR3 loop spans 14 amino acids. CDR3 region: CASRKGTGWYEQYF. The CDR3 DNA is TGTGCCAGCAGAAAAGGGACAGGGTGGTACGAGCAGTACTTC.

This sequence joins TRBV2 and TRBJ1-5, with 8 bases matching TRBD1. The germline CDR1 and CDR2 sequences are SNHLY and FYNNEI. This CDR3 has 15 amino acids. With 7 bases clipped from V and 2 bases from J, the junction kept 7 bases outside the gene matches. CDR3 bases: TGTGCCAGCACGGGACAGGCCATCGGCAATCAGCCCCAGCATTTT. It is translated as CASTGQAIGNQPQHF.

The rearrangement joins TRBV5-1 to TRBJ1-2, with a tentative D call TRBD1 (5 bases). V lost 2 bases and J lost 4, with 12 bases in between. This CDR3 has 14 amino acids. Looked up from germline, CDR1 is SGHRS and CDR2 is YFSETQ. The CDR3 region is CASSFGTRGYGYTF. In DNA form, the CDR3 reads TGCGCCAGCAGCTTTGGGACGCGGGGCTATGGCTACACCTTC. Filled out from reference TRBV5-1 and TRBJ1-2, the complete variable domain reads KAGVTQTPRYLIKTRGQQVTLSCSPISGHRSVSWYQQTPGQGLQFLFEYFSETQRNKGNFPGRFSGRQFSNSRSEMNVSTLELGDSALYLCASSFGTRGYGYTFGSGTRLTVV.

This rearrangement joins TRBV27 to TRBJ1-3, with D possibly being TRBD1 (5 bases). This CDR3 comprises 16 residues. Trimming stripped 2 bases from V and 2 bases from J, with 13 bases between. CDR1 and CDR2 (germline): MNHEY, SMNVEV (reference sequence). CDR3 protein: CASSLTRQPPGNTIYF. The CDR3 nucleotides are TGTGCCAGCAGTTTAACGCGACAGCCTCCTGGAAACACCATATATTTT.

The CDR3 bases are TGCGCCAGCAGCGTGGGGACTAGCCAAGAGACCCAGTACTTC. Protein: CASSVGTSQETQYF. The V call is TRBV5-1, the J call TRBJ2-5, with TRBD2 matching 8 bases. Losses at the gene ends were 4 bases for V and 1 base for J; bases not matched to a gene: 3. CDR1 is SGHRS, CDR2 YFSETQ, per germline. This CDR3 region has 14 residues.

J is TRBJ1-2 and V is TRBV30; D unclear. The germline gives CDR1 GTSNPN, CDR2 SVGIG (reference sequence). The CDR3 covers 13 residues. Trimming stripped 5 bases from V and 2 bases from J, with 12 bases between. CDR3 bases: TGTGCCTGGGGCCGGGTACCAAACTATGGCTACACCTTC. It is translated as CAWGRVPNYGYTF.

This sequence joins TRBV11-2 and TRBJ2-7, with 10 bases that match TRBD2. Germline CDR1 and CDR2: SGHAT and FQNNGV. V was clipped by 5 bases and J by 2 bases; unmatched bases: 6. The CDR3 runs to 15 residues. The CDR3 spells CASSILAGVAYEQYF. The CDR3 DNA reads as TGTGCCAGCAGCATTCTAGCGGGAGTTGCCTACGAGCAGTACTTC.

The chain has TRBV9 and TRBJ2-3, with 13 nucleotides matching TRBD2. Germline-derived CDR1 and CDR2 are SGDLS and YYNGEE. Losses at the gene ends were 0 bases for V and 2 bases for J; bases not matched to a gene: 3. The CDR3 runs 17 residues. CDR3 nucleotide sequence: TGTGCCAGCAGCGTAGAGGGACTAGCGGGGACCACAGATACGCAGTATTTT. Residues: CASSVEGLAGTTDTQYF.

The rearrangement uses TRBV29-1 and TRBJ2-3; D is unresolved. CDR3 length: 11 amino acids. Looked up from germline, CDR1 is SQVTM and CDR2 is ANQGSEA. The V and J ends lost 6 bases and 3 bases respectively, with 7 bases between them. The CDR3 DNA is TGCAGCGTCCATTTTACAGATACGCAGTATTTT. This encodes CSVHFTDTQYF.

The V call is TRBV5-1, the J call TRBJ1-3; D gene unclear. The V and J ends lost 5 bases and 0 bases respectively, with 9 bases between them. Germline V lookup: CDR1 SGHRS, CDR2 YFSETQ. This CDR3 contains 14 residues. CDR3 sequence: CASREVFSGNTIYF. The DNA for the CDR3 is TGCGCCAGCAGGGAGGTCTTCTCTGGAAACACCATATATTTT.

The chain combines TRBV29-1 with TRBJ1-1; the D gene is possibly TRBD1 (5 bases). V was shortened by 6 bases and J by 3 bases, with 14 bases between the two germline ends. Germline lookup yields CDR1 SQVTM and CDR2 ANQGSEA. The CDR3 sequence is 13 residues long. In DNA, the CDR3 is TGCAGCGTCGGGAGGGTAGGGGACACTGAAGCTTTCTTT. Translating gives CSVGRVGDTEAFF. Drawing the rest from reference TRBV29-1 and TRBJ1-1, the complete variable domain is SAVISQKPSRDICQRGTSLTIQCQVDSQVTMMFWYRQQPGQSLTLIATANQGSEATYESGFVIDKFPISRPNLTFSTLTVSNMSPEDSSIYLCSVGRVGDTEAFFGQGTRLTVV.

The chain recombines TRBV21-1 with TRBJ2-3; TRBD2 is the table's D call, not checked against the DNA. TRBV21-1 is given as a pseudogene. The CDR3 contains 15 residues. CDR3 sequence: CASSKFLSSTDTQYF. CDR3 DNA sequence: TGTGCCAGCAGCAAATTTCTTTCTAGCACAGATACGCAGTATTTT.

The chain uses TRBV9 and TRBJ2-3; maybe TRBD2 (6 bases). CDR1 and CDR2 from the germline V gene are SGDLS and YYNGEE. V was trimmed by 4 bases and J by 6 bases, leaving 15 bases between them. The CDR3 has 14 amino acids. CDR3 sequence: CASSPSGETDTQYF. As DNA, the CDR3 is TGTGCCAGCAGCCCTTCGGGAGAAACCGATACGCAGTATTTT.

V usage is TRBV7-9 and J usage is TRBJ2-1; 7 bases map to TRBD1. Per the germline V gene, CDR1 is SEHNR and CDR2 is FQNEAQ (reference sequence). V gave up 7 bases and J gave up 3 bases; unmatched junction bases: 9. The CDR3 has 15 residues. Here the CDR3 reads CASKMGQLFYNEQFF. The CDR3 DNA follows: TGTGCCAGCAAAATGGGACAGCTTTTCTACAATGAGCAGTTCTTC.

This clone was seen a single time. This sequence joins TRBV19 and TRBJ1-5; D is possibly TRBD1 (5 bases). V dropped 3 bases and J dropped 2 bases, with 8 bases sitting between them. CDR1 and CDR2 from the germline V gene are LNHDA and SQIVND (reference sequence). The CDR3 loop spans 14 amino acids. The CDR3 DNA reads as TGTGCCAGTAGTATCCCCAGGGGCAATCAGCCCCAGCATTTT. Amino acids: CASSIPRGNQPQHF.

The rearrangement links TRBV6-5 to TRBJ2-7, with a possible D match to TRBD2 (5 bases). There are 14 residues in the CDR3. CDR1 and CDR2 from the germline V gene are MNHEY and SVGAGI. Trimming pared 8 bases from V and 3 bases from J, leaving 17 bases between. The CDR3, as DNA: TGTGCCAGCTGTGAGGGCAGTTCCTACTACGAGCAGTACTTC. The encoded protein is CASCEGSSYYEQYF.

This clone was picked up a small number of times. At one end the junction does not follow the germline gene, possibly because of a read error. The chain has TRBV7-7 and TRBJ2-1; the match to TRBD2 covers 10 bases. CDR3 size: 16 residues. Per the germline V gene, CDR1 is SSHAT and CDR2 is FNYEAQ (reference sequence). In DNA form, the CDR3 reads TGTGCTAGCAGCTCCATCAACAGCGGGAGGGGCAATGAGCAGTTCTTC. Protein: CASSSINSGRGNEQFF.